Following are 29 T cell receptor beta chains from one sample sequenced in a study of blood T cells in healthy people across ages. Using a J-beta primer mix together with a sample-barcoded 5' primer, a second PCR was run for roughly 7 to 11 cycles. Each CDR3 protein is one row after TCRdb ran MiXCR on the 5' RACE reads. This sample yields about 650,000 distinct CDR3 sequences, of which roughly half are seen a single time; approximately 13% belongs to the top ten. Sequencing input: blood. The receptor set was obtained from an elderly woman in good health.

The chain employs TRBV12-3 or TRBV12-4 and TRBJ2-3; D remains ambiguous. V was shortened by 2 bases and J by 14 bases, with 8 bases between the two germline ends. CDR3 length: 10 residues. The CDR3 loop is CASSLRALYF. The CDR3 bases are TGTGCCAGCAGTTTACGAGCCCTGTATTTT.

This clonotype was seen many times. The CDR3 here is CSASGGSYEQYF. The CDR3 DNA reads as TGCAGTGCTTCGGGGGGATCCTACGAGCAGTACTTC. The gene calls are TRBV20-1 and TRBJ2-7; 7 bases are a match to TRBD2. CDR1 DFQATT and CDR2 SNEGSKA come from the germline V gene (reference sequence). V lost 5 bases to trimming and J lost 1 base; unmatched junction nucleotides: 2. This CDR3 has 12 amino acids.

Note on this clonotype: A much larger clonotype is one base distant, so this may be a read error. The chain is built from TRBV7-9 and TRBJ1-5, with D unclear. Germline V lookup: CDR1 SEHNR, CDR2 FQNEAQ (reference sequence). The V gene lost 4 bases and the J gene lost 2 bases, with 12 bases spanning the gap. The CDR3 has 15 amino acids. Here the CDR3 reads CASSSHGVGNQPQHF. CDR3 DNA: TGTGCCAGCAGCTCTCACGGCGTCGGCAATCAGCCCCAGCATTTT.

The CDR3 region is CASSQERGYGELFF. For the CDR3, the DNA is TGCGCCAGCAGCCAGGAGCGGGGGTACGGGGAGCTGTTTTTT. The V and J genes are TRBV4-1 and TRBJ2-2, with TRBD2 identical over 8 bases. Trimming at V came to 3 bases and at J to 7 bases, leaving 4 bases not matched to a gene. The CDR3 runs to 14 residues. Germline lookup yields CDR1 MGHRA and CDR2 YSYEKL.

In this sample, this clonotype turned up many times. The V call is TRBV5-1, the J call TRBJ2-3, with no clear D. The V gene lost 4 bases and the J gene lost 5 bases, with 11 bases spanning the gap. CDR1 and CDR2 (germline): SGHRS, YFSETQ. This CDR3 spans 13 amino acids. The CDR3 sequence is CASSELVGDTQYF. For the CDR3, the DNA is TGCGCCAGCAGCGAACTGGTCGGAGATACGCAGTATTTT. Full variable domain (rest looked up from reference TRBV5-1 and TRBJ2-3): KAGVTQTPRYLIKTRGQQVTLSCSPISGHRSVSWYQQTPGQGLQFLFEYFSETQRNKGNFPGRFSGRQFSNSRSEMNVSTLELGDSALYLCASSELVGDTQYFGPGTRLTVL.

A remark on this clonotype: Since a much larger clone is just one base distant, this may be a read error. The chain carries TRBV28 and TRBJ2-1, with 11 bases aligning to TRBD2. Unmatched junction bases numbered 10, after V lost 5 bases and J lost 10 bases. The germline CDR1 and CDR2 sequences are MDHEN and SYDVKM. This CDR3 is 15 amino acids long. CDR3 residues: CASSRGTSGSKEQFF. In DNA, the CDR3 is TGTGCCAGCAGTCGCGGGACTAGCGGTTCCAAGGAGCAGTTCTTC.

As to this clonotype: A read error may explain this, as a much larger clone is one base away. The chain recombines TRBV10-3 with TRBJ2-7; perhaps TRBD2 as D (6 bases). Judging by the DNA end, TRBJ2-5 fits better; the J call may be wrong. The CDR3 has 11 residues. Germline CDR1 ENHRY, CDR2 SYGVKD. The CDR3 is CAIRAGGTQYF. CDR3 sequence (DNA): TGTGCCATCAGAGCCGGGGGGACCCAGTACTTC.

This chain uses TRBV11-2 with TRBJ2-1; 14 bases line up with TRBD2. Germline CDR1 SGHAT, CDR2 FQNNGV. The CDR3 totals 21 residues. The junction had 14 bases not matched to a gene; V was cut back by 2 bases and J by 2 bases. The CDR3 sequence is CASSLSRGLAGGLVPYNEQFF. The CDR3, as DNA: TGTGCCAGCAGCTTATCCCGAGGACTAGCGGGAGGATTGGTCCCCTACAATGAGCAGTTCTTC.

This rearrangement joins TRBV6-4 to TRBJ2-3; possibly TRBD1 for D (6 bases). The CDR3 length is 16 residues. Germline V lookup: CDR1 MRHNA, CDR2 SNTAGT. Trimming left V 5 bases short and J 2 bases short, with 17 bases between. The CDR3 protein is CASSLEDGGSTDTQYF. The CDR3 region has the DNA TGTGCCAGCAGTCTCGAGGATGGGGGCTCCACAGATACGCAGTATTTT.

V usage is TRBV14 and J usage is TRBJ2-5; D possibly corresponds to TRBD1 (6 bases). From germline, CDR1 is SGHDN and CDR2 FVKESK. CDR3 length equals 13 residues. V lost 6 bases, J lost 7 bases, and 15 bases lay in between. The CDR3 region has the DNA TGTGCCAGCAGACAGGGTACTTGGGGGACCCAGTACTTC. Amino acid sequence: CASRQGTWGTQYF.

On this clonotype: A read error may explain this, as a much larger clone is one base away. The chain is built from TRBV20-1 and TRBJ2-7; 8 nucleotides agree with TRBD1. V was pared by 5 bases and J by 2 bases, with 5 bases of the junction left unmatched. Germline loops: CDR1 DFQATT, CDR2 SNEGSKA (reference sequence). This CDR3 is 13 amino acids long. The CDR3 sequence is CSAGGDRTYEQYF. CDR3 nucleotides: TGCAGTGCTGGAGGGGACAGGACCTACGAGCAGTACTTC.

This clonotype turned up a few times. The chain couples TRBV5-5 to TRBJ2-2, with D possibly matching TRBD1 (6 bases). Trimming took 1 base from V and 1 from J, leaving 8 bases between them. Germline assignment: CDR1 SGHKS and CDR2 YYEKEE (reference sequence). The CDR3 has 15 residues. The CDR3: CASSLSGENTGELFF. The CDR3 coding sequence is TGTGCCAGCAGCTTGTCAGGGGAGAACACCGGGGAGCTGTTTTTT.

This clonotype was counted between two and nine times. This chain links TRBV5-1 with TRBJ1-4; weak D call: TRBD1 (5 bases). This CDR3 has 15 amino acids. The V gene's germline CDR1 is SGHRS and CDR2 YFSETQ. V dropped 8 bases and J dropped 7 bases, with 21 bases sitting between them. Written as DNA, the CDR3 is TGCGCCAGTAGCCTCCGCGGGACCGTGGGTGAAAAACTGTTTTTT. It is translated as CASSLRGTVGEKLFF.

Comments on this clonotype: Just one base apart from a much larger clone, this may be a read error. This chain uses TRBV5-1 with TRBJ2-3, with D perhaps matching TRBD1 (6 bases). V was shortened by 4 bases and J by 4 bases, with 13 bases between the two germline ends. The CDR3 runs to 14 residues. CDR1 and CDR2 from the germline V gene are SGHRS and YFSETQ. The CDR3, as DNA: TGCGCCAGCAGCGACCCACAGGGTCCAGATACGCAGTATTTT. It codes for CASSDPQGPDTQYF.

This clonotype was seen more than once but under ten times. The chain joins TRBV3-1 to TRBJ2-3; D gene ambiguous. V lost 1 base and J 0 bases, leaving 8 bases between the germline ends. Germline lookup yields CDR1 LGHDT and CDR2 YNNKEL (reference sequence). The CDR3 consists of 15 residues. The CDR3 protein is CASSQGRLSTDTQYF. The CDR3 DNA reads as TGTGCCAGCAGCCAAGGGCGACTTAGCACAGATACGCAGTATTTT.

This clonotype was counted once. One end of the junction varies from germline; a read error may be responsible. This chain connects TRBV10-3 to TRBJ2-1; TRBD2 matches 10 bases. The CDR3 runs to 15 residues. Germline loops: CDR1 ENHRY, CDR2 SYGVKD. CDR3 in amino acids: CAISTSGTSYNERFF. The CDR3 nucleotides are TGTGCCATCAGTACTAGCGGGACGTCCTACAATGAGCGGTTCTTC.

This clonotype was recorded many times. The gene calls are TRBV9 and TRBJ2-3, with 8 bases that match TRBD2. The CDR3 runs to 16 residues. Per the germline V gene, CDR1 is SGDLS and CDR2 is YYNGEE. The trim removed 0 bases at V and 4 bases at J, leaving 7 bases unmatched. CDR3 sequence reads: CASSVAGGASADTQYF. CDR3 in DNA: TGTGCCAGCAGCGTAGCGGGGGGGGCCTCGGCAGATACGCAGTATTTT.

The chain combines TRBV20-1 with TRBJ1-1; D ambiguous. V shed 2 bases and J shed 3 bases, with 10 bases lying between them. Germline CDR1 DFQATT, CDR2 SNEGSKA (reference sequence). The length of the CDR3 is 13 residues. The CDR3 DNA reads as TGCAGTGCTAGACCCCGCCGGGACACTGAAGCTTTCTTT. Translated: CSARPRRDTEAFF.

The chain is built from TRBV27 and TRBJ1-5; no clear D gene. Germline V CDR1 and CDR2: MNHEY, SMNVEV (reference sequence). V was trimmed by 5 bases and J by 5 bases, leaving 10 bases between them. The CDR3 loop spans 13 amino acids. This chain's CDR3 is CASSVLGHQPQHF. The CDR3 region has the DNA TGTGCCAGCAGTGTCTTGGGTCATCAGCCCCAGCATTTT.

The chain employs TRBV18 and TRBJ2-7, with TRBD1 matching 9 bases. This CDR3 contains 15 residues. V shed 0 bases, J shed 6 bases, and the junction held 6 bases outside the gene matches. CDR1 KGHSH and CDR2 LQKENI come from the germline V gene. The CDR3 nucleotides read TGTGCCAGCTCACCACCTTGGACAGGGGAGAGCGAGCAGTACTTC. Encoded protein: CASSPPWTGESEQYF.

The chain employs TRBV20-1 and TRBJ1-6; D is ambiguous. The germline V and J ends were trimmed by 0 bases and 7 bases, with 16 bases remaining between them. CDR3 size: 16 residues. Germline loops: CDR1 DFQATT, CDR2 SNEGSKA (reference sequence). CDR3 coding DNA: TGCAGTGCTAGAGACCCCCGAGTCCCCGGGAATTCACCCCTCCACTTT. This translates into CSARDPRVPGNSPLHF.

CDR3: CSVVGTGNEQYF. DNA of the CDR3: TGCAGCGTTGTGGGGACAGGGAATGAGCAGTACTTC. The chain carries TRBV29-1 and TRBJ2-1; 9 nucleotides align to TRBD1. The J call is in doubt because the DNA end fits TRBJ2-7 better. Germline V CDR1 and CDR2: SQVTM, ANQGSEA. The CDR3 contains 12 residues.

V gene TRBV5-1 combines with J gene TRBJ2-7, with 14 bases lining up with TRBD2. Germline trimming cut 1 base from V and 5 bases from J; bases unmatched to any gene: 17. This CDR3 has 20 amino acids. Germline V CDR1 and CDR2: SGHRS, YFSETQ. The DNA of the CDR3 is TGCGCCAGCAGCTTGAGAGTCCCGGGACTAGCGGGGGCTTACCTCGACGAGCAGTACTTC. Translated: CASSLRVPGLAGAYLDEQYF.

The chain uses TRBV2 and TRBJ1-2, with D uncertain. Germline V gene data show CDR1 as SNHLY and CDR2 as FYNNEI. Between the trimmed V and J ends, which lost 10 bases and 3 bases, there was a span of 15 bases. The length of the CDR3 is 13 residues. The CDR3 here is CAIPLKGDYGYTF. DNA for the CDR3: TGTGCCATCCCGCTCAAGGGTGACTATGGCTACACCTTC.

The chain links TRBV7-2 to TRBJ2-5, with D possibly matching TRBD1 (5 bases). Trimming left V 0 bases short and J 5 bases short, with 13 bases between. Per the germline V gene, CDR1 is SGHTA and CDR2 is FQGNSA. CDR3 length equals 15 residues. This CDR3 reads CASSLAQGLAETQYF. The DNA of the CDR3 is TGTGCCAGCAGCTTAGCGCAGGGATTGGCGGAGACCCAGTACTTC.

The rearrangement uses TRBV28 and TRBJ2-1; possible D gene TRBD2, 6 bases. The germline CDR1 and CDR2 sequences are MDHEN and SYDVKM. The length of the CDR3 is 17 residues. Trimming took 0 bases from V and 0 from J, leaving 12 bases between them. In DNA, the CDR3 is TGTGCCAGCAGTTTATGGGGCCGGGGGAGCTCCTACAATGAGCAGTTCTTC. Amino acids: CASSLWGRGSSYNEQFF.

The chain uses TRBV3-1 and TRBJ2-7; 9 nucleotides agree with TRBD2. CDR1 LGHDT and CDR2 YNNKEL come from the germline V gene (reference sequence). CDR3 length: 17 amino acids. V shed 0 bases and J 6 bases; nucleotides not matched to a gene: 12. The CDR3 here is CASSQEVGGLAGSEQYF. For the CDR3, the DNA is TGTGCCAGCAGCCAAGAAGTAGGGGGCCTAGCGGGGTCCGAGCAGTACTTC.

This rearrangement joins TRBV29-1 to TRBJ1-1; 11 positions agree with TRBD1. This CDR3 spans 14 amino acids. V trimming: 6 bases; J trimming: 0 bases; junction bases outside the gene matches: 3. Germline CDR1 SQVTM, CDR2 ANQGSEA. In DNA, the CDR3 is TGCAGCGTGGGGACAGGGGGGATGAACACTGAAGCTTTCTTT. Residues: CSVGTGGMNTEAFF.

The table lists this clonotype with a count of one. This sequence joins TRBV7-9 and TRBJ2-4; the D call may be TRBD1 or TRBD2 (5 bases each). Judging by the DNA end, TRBJ2-7 fits better; the J call may be wrong. From germline, CDR1 is SEHNR and CDR2 FQNEAQ (reference sequence). There are 16 residues in the CDR3. DNA for the CDR3: TGTGCCAGCAGCCCACCCGGGACCCAAACCCCCTACGAGCAGTACTTC. It codes for CASSPPGTQTPYEQYF.